The clone carrying this T cell receptor beta chain has a handful of counts. Its target is unknown. This sample stems from a study of CD8+ T cells in alopecia areata. Study-level background: Patients given treatment had severity scored by the percentage of scalp area affected. Regarding the study as a whole: Scalp sequencing also captures normal skin's resident alphabeta T cells. Amid tofacitinib therapy, many expanded lesional clones stayed present in scalp and blood. Compared with mice, patients displayed less clear TCR sharing, possibly for HLA-related reasons.

CDR3 length: 12 amino acids. Between the trimmed V and J ends, which lost 1 base and 4 bases, there was a span of 7 bases. The V gene's germline CDR1 is GTSNPN and CDR2 SVGIG (reference sequence). Treatment meaning: oral pan-JAK inhibitor, 5-10 mg twice daily. As the sequencing template, cDNA was produced by extracting RNA and reverse transcribing it. TCRdb's copy holds only in-frame clones and misses some; the assay was immunoSEQ multiplex PCR. Counted here are roughly 250,000 clones, 60% occurring once; the ten biggest clones make up roughly 0.88%. Sample: CD4+ T cells sorted from blood, taken at approximately week 52, from a patient treated with tofacitinib. This clonotype originated in a human donor with alopecia areata. The V call is TRBV30, the J call TRBJ1-1, with D possibly matching TRBD1 (5 bases). CDR3 DNA sequence: TGTGCCTGGAGTGGTACAGGCACTGAAGCTTTCTTT. Translating gives CAWSGTGTEAFF.